The TCR beta chain under discussion was sequenced for a study of blood T cell repertoires in COVID-19. On the study more broadly: The cDNA or gDNA used as material had been derived from T cells, B-cell-depleted T cells, or PBMCs.

In the original workflow: Amplified reference gene primers provided the basis for estimating nucleated cell counts. Profiling relied on immunoSEQ multiplex PCR, and the TCRdb table lists in-frame clones only, not all of them. V and J calls plus clone size are reproduced from that table; the DNA served to infer D and trimming. The table includes 120,000 to 150,000 clones, roughly nine tenths detected once. The CDR3 spans 16 residues. J was trimmed by 4 bases and V by 0 bases; bases with no gene match: 6. Germline CDR1 reads SGHTS; CDR2 reads YDEGEE. This TCR was sampled from a man aged 18 to 35 with COVID-19, enrolled during active disease. This chain uses TRBV5-8 with TRBJ2-1; 8 bases are shared with TRBD2. Sequencing was performed on peripheral blood. The CDR3 nucleotides are TGTGCCAGCAGCTTGGTGGTGACTAGCGTTTACAATGAGCAGTTCTTC. It yields the protein CASSLVVTSVYNEQFF.